These T cell receptor beta chains were read from a single sample in a study of STAT5B mutations in CD4+ large granular lymphocyte leukemia. The data were produced by immunoSEQ multiplex PCR, yet TCRdb's version contains in-frame clones alone and is incomplete. The profile shows roughly 40,000 clones, around 85% of them singletons. Source material: CD4+ T cells from blood buffy coats. The origin of the receptors is a human donor in good health. CDR3s include the opening cysteine and the closing phenylalanine or tryptophan. D genes are given only for firm matches. Part of the rows lack a size; the others show once, few, many or a class for expanded clones.

>.|TRBJ1-2|TRBV5-1|.
CASGGVGRSYGYTF
TGCGCCAGCGGGGGGGTAGGGCGCAGCTATGGCTACACCTTC
>TRBD1|TRBJ1-1|TRBV5-8|few
CASSTGQGHTEAFF
TGTGCCAGCAGCACCGGACAGGGGCACACTGAAGCTTTCTTT
>.|TRBJ2-6|TRBV9|.
CASSVTTGVLTF
TGTGCCAGCAGCGTTACCACAGGCGTCCTGACTTTC
>.|TRBJ2-7|TRBV18|.
CASSKRQGGTYEQYF
TGTGCCAGCTCAAAAAGGCAGGGGGGTACCTACGAGCAGTACTTC
>.|TRBJ1-5|TRBV6-5|.
CASRVTVLSNQPQHF
TGTGCCAGCAGGGTGACAGTTCTTAGCAATCAGCCCCAGCATTTT
>TRBD1|TRBJ1-1|TRBV6-5|.
CASSYGLGQRNGEAFF
TGTGCCAGCAGTTACGGACTGGGACAGAGAAATGGTGAAGCTTTCTTT
>.|TRBJ1-2|TRBV19|.
CASRYERSYGYTF
TGTGCCAGTAGATATGAACGGTCCTATGGCTACACCTTC
>TRBD1|TRBJ1-5|TRBV2|few
CASGGTDNQPQHF
TGTGCCAGCGGAGGGACAGACAATCAGCCCCAGCATTTT
>.|TRBJ2-3|TRBV6-1|.
CASSPGTYRTDTQYF
TGTGCCAGCAGTCCCGGAACGTACCGCACAGATACGCAGTATTTT
>TRBD1|TRBJ2-1|TRBV6-5|.
CASSLGQGSTGEQFF
TGTGCCAGCAGTTTAGGACAGGGGTCAACCGGTGAGCAGTTCTTC
>.|TRBJ2-4|TRBV5-6|.
CASSLESGNIQYF
TGTGCCAGCAGCTTGGAATCGGGTAACATTCAGTACTTC
>.|TRBJ2-7|TRBV4-3|.
CASSQDDIHRKTYEQYF
TGCGCCAGCAGCCAAGACGATATACACAGGAAAACCTACGAGCAGTACTTC
>TRBD2|TRBJ2-1|TRBV10-3|.
CAITPGTSGNNEQFF
TGTGCCATCACTCCCGGGACTAGTGGGAACAATGAGCAGTTCTTC
>TRBD2|TRBJ2-1|TRBV30|once
CASRTSGGHNEQFF
TGTGCCAGCAGGACTAGCGGGGGGCACAATGAGCAGTTCTTC
>TRBD1|TRBJ2-5|TRBV19|.
CASSVQGVGQETQYF
TGTGCCAGTAGTGTCCAGGGGGTCGGGCAAGAGACCCAGTACTTC
>.|TRBJ1-1|TRBV30|.
CAWSASVNTEAFF
TGTGCCTGGAGTGCGTCAGTGAACACTGAAGCTTTCTTT
>TRBD1|TRBJ1-1|TRBV7-2|.
CASSPWTGLSTEAFF
TGTGCCAGCAGCCCTTGGACAGGGTTATCCACTGAAGCTTTCTTT
>TRBD1|TRBJ2-5|TRBV2|.
CASSAGQQVQETQYF
TGTGCCAGCAGTGCGGGACAGCAGGTCCAAGAGACCCAGTACTTC
>.|TRBJ2-3|TRBV7-6|.
CASSLGGPGLDTQYF
TGTGCCAGCAGCTTAGGGGGCCCAGGGTTAGATACGCAGTATTTT
>TRBD1|TRBJ1-1|TRBV7-9|.
CASSFTGTATEAFF
TGTGCCAGCAGCTTTACCGGGACAGCCACTGAAGCTTTCTTT
>.|TRBJ2-3|TRBV7-9|.
CASSVTQGRGRDTQYF
TGTGCCAGCAGCGTGACCCAGGGGAGAGGAAGAGATACGCAGTATTTT
>.|TRBJ1-5|TRBV30|few
CAWRKGRDQPQHF
TGTGCCTGGAGGAAGGGGAGAGACCAGCCCCAGCATTTT
>.|TRBJ1-2|TRBV6-4|.
CASSDSGTTGTRYGYTF
TGTGCCAGCAGTGACTCGGGTACTACAGGGACCCGGTATGGCTACACCTTC